The 28 T cell receptor beta chains below were found in one sample sequenced in a study of cytomegalovirus exposure and HLA in healthy donors. Amplification used 60 Vbeta primers and 13 Jbeta primers. The repertoire was sequenced with immunoSEQ multiplex PCR; TCRdb's copy has only in-frame clones and lacks some. The table shows some 120,000 clones, with around three quarters occurring only once. The sequencing input was PBMCs. These receptors were obtained from a female donor in good health and CMV-seronegative.

About this clone: Distinct nucleotide sequences in the sample also encode this CDR3. The chain recombines TRBV19 with TRBJ1-4; a weak D match, TRBD1 (6 bases). The germline V gene has CDR1 LNHDA and CDR2 SQIVND (reference sequence). V gave up 4 bases and J gave up 4 bases, with 7 bases separating them. The CDR3 is 13 amino acids. CDR3 protein: CASSRDNNEKLFF. The CDR3 DNA reads as TGTGCCAGTAGTAGGGACAATAATGAAAAACTGTTTTTT.

This clone was seen a handful of times. The chain carries TRBV7-8 and TRBJ1-1, with 7 bases aligning to TRBD1. Germline V gene lookup returns CDR1 SGHVS and CDR2 FQNEAQ. J lost 5 bases, V lost 10 bases, and 10 bases had no gene match. The length of the CDR3 is 13 residues. This chain's CDR3 is CAIIPGGATEAFF. CDR3 in DNA: TGTGCCATAATCCCAGGGGGAGCAACTGAAGCTTTCTTT.

This clone was recorded a few times. V gene TRBV10-3 combines with J gene TRBJ1-1; TRBD1 might be the D (5 bases). The CDR3 extends over 13 amino acids. Germline V gene lookup returns CDR1 ENHRY and CDR2 SYGVKD. Deletions cut 7 bases from V and 1 base from J, with 10 bases between. The CDR3, as DNA: TGTGCCATCAAGGGGAGGGGGAACACTGAAGCTTTCTTT. The encoded protein is CAIKGRGNTEAFF.

The chain is built from TRBV19 and TRBJ2-2; 8 bases match TRBD1. V dropped 9 bases and J dropped 5; count of bases not matched to a gene: 14. Germline V gives CDR1 LNHDA, CDR2 SQIVND (reference sequence). CDR3 length equals 16 residues. The CDR3 DNA sequence: TGTGCCAGCAGTCGGGACAGGACCAAGGGTACCGGGGAGCTGTTTTTT. Translation gives CASSRDRTKGTGELFF. Filled out from reference TRBV19 and TRBJ2-2, the complete variable domain reads DGGITQSPKYLFRKEGQNVTLSCEQNLNHDAMYWYRQDPGQGLRLIYYSQIVNDFQKGDIAEGYSVSREKKESFPLTVTSAQKNPTAFYLCASSRDRTKGTGELFFGEGSRLTVL.

The chain couples TRBV6-5 to TRBJ2-7; TRBD2 matches at 8 bases. With 2 bases clipped from V and 6 bases from J, the junction kept 6 bases outside the gene matches. Germline CDR1 and CDR2: MNHEY and SVGAGI. CDR3 length: 14 amino acids. The DNA of the CDR3 is TGTGCCAGCAGTTACCTTCGGACTAGCCTCGAGCAGTACTTC. Translated: CASSYLRTSLEQYF.

The genes are TRBV5-6 and TRBJ1-1, with D perhaps matching TRBD1 (5 bases). Germline V gives CDR1 SGHDT, CDR2 YYEEEE. This CDR3 is 15 amino acids long. The V end was cut by 4 bases, the J end by 1 base, with 14 bases between. The CDR3 protein is CASSLPGSGNTEAFF. The CDR3 DNA reads as TGTGCCAGCAGCCTACCAGGGTCGGGGAACACTGAAGCTTTCTTT.

The gene calls are TRBV30 and TRBJ2-7, with D unclear. Germline values: CDR1 GTSNPN, CDR2 SVGIG (reference sequence). The V and J ends lost 0 bases and 2 bases respectively, with 2 bases between them. The CDR3 contains 11 residues. CDR3 nucleotide sequence: TGTGCCTGGAGTGTCACCTACGAGCAGTACTTC. Translation: CAWSVTYEQYF.

This sequence joins TRBV5-8 and TRBJ1-5; no reliable D call. The CDR3 runs 17 residues. V was trimmed by 1 base and J by 1 base, leaving 15 bases between them. CDR1 and CDR2 (germline): SGHTS, YDEGEE. The CDR3 nucleotides read TGTGCCAGCAGCTTGTACGCGGCACGTCCCAGCAATCAGCCCCAGCATTTT. As protein: CASSLYAARPSNQPQHF.

V gene TRBV10-3 combines with J gene TRBJ2-3; D is undetermined. The germline gives CDR1 ENHRY, CDR2 SYGVKD. The CDR3 runs to 14 residues. V lost 10 bases and J 6 bases, leaving 20 bases between the germline ends. CDR3 amino acids: CATGFGRSADTQYF. The CDR3 region has the DNA TGTGCCACAGGCTTTGGCCGCTCGGCGGATACGCAGTATTTT.

There are a few counts of this clone. The chain couples TRBV19 to TRBJ1-5; D gene ambiguous. Germline CDR1 LNHDA, CDR2 SQIVND (reference sequence). V lost 0 bases and J 6 bases, leaving 9 bases between the germline ends. This CDR3 has 14 residues. The CDR3 coding sequence is TGTGCCAGTAGTATAGATCCCACACGTCAGCCCCAGCATTTT. This codes for CASSIDPTRQPQHF.

V and J are TRBV6-1 and TRBJ2-7, with 9 positions matching TRBD1. Germline loops: CDR1 MNHNS, CDR2 SASEGT. The junction had 1 base not matched to a gene; V was cut back by 1 base and J by 6 bases. The CDR3 sequence is 13 residues long. CDR3 residues: CASSEGQGGEQYF. The CDR3 DNA reads TGTGCCAGCAGTGAAGGACAGGGGGGCGAGCAGTACTTC.

V is TRBV7-3 and J is TRBJ2-5; 13 bases are a match to TRBD2. The CDR3 contains 17 residues. The trim removed 5 bases at V and 2 bases at J, leaving 8 bases unmatched. Per germline, CDR1 SGHTA and CDR2 FQGTGA. CDR3 sequence: CASSPNGTSGVQETQYF. DNA for the CDR3: TGTGCCAGCAGCCCAAATGGGACTAGCGGGGTTCAAGAGACCCAGTACTTC.

The CDR3 region is CASSVGPMLGSSYNEQFF. The DNA for the CDR3 is TGTGCCAGCAGCGTAGGGCCCATGCTGGGGAGCTCCTACAATGAGCAGTTCTTC. The chain uses TRBV9 and TRBJ2-1; TRBD2 might be the D (5 bases). The germline V gene encodes CDR1 SGDLS and CDR2 YYNGEE. Trimming stripped 0 bases from V and 0 bases from J, with 16 bases between. This CDR3 comprises 18 residues.

This rearrangement joins TRBV29-1 to TRBJ2-3; D possibly corresponds to TRBD2 (5 bases). The CDR3 has 12 residues. Trimming stripped 3 bases from V and 1 base from J, with 5 bases between. The germline V gene has CDR1 SQVTM and CDR2 ANQGSEA. The chain's CDR3 is CSVEEGTDTQYF. The CDR3 nucleotides read TGCAGCGTTGAGGAGGGCACAGATACGCAGTATTTT.

The chain joins TRBV27 to TRBJ2-7; 8 bases are a match to TRBD2. The J segment lost 4 bases and the V segment lost 10 bases, leaving 3 bases of the junction unmatched. The CDR3 has 11 amino acids. Germline CDR1 reads MNHEY; CDR2 reads SMNVEV (reference sequence). The CDR3 DNA follows: TGTGCCATACGGGGGGGGTACGAGCAGTACTTC. Protein: CAIRGGYEQYF.

The rearrangement joins TRBV4-2 to TRBJ1-1; no firm D call. The CDR3 runs 14 residues. Germline V CDR1 and CDR2: LGHNA, YNFKEQ. Trimming removed 0 bases from V and 7 bases from J, with 12 bases in between. The CDR3, as DNA: TGTGCCAGCAGCCAAGATATGGGGAGGGATGAAGCTTTCTTT. Residues: CASSQDMGRDEAFF.

J is TRBJ2-2 and V is TRBV4-3; 13 nucleotides agree with TRBD2. V dropped 1 base and J dropped 4; count of bases not matched to a gene: 6. Germline V gene sequence: CDR1 LGHNA, CDR2 YSLEER. The CDR3 contains 18 residues. This chain's CDR3 is CASSQVGLAGARTGELFF. In nucleotides, the CDR3 is TGCGCCAGCAGCCAAGTTGGACTAGCGGGGGCTCGCACCGGGGAGCTGTTTTTT.

The chain is built from TRBV19 and TRBJ1-4; 8 bases are a match to TRBD1. The CDR3 totals 14 residues. V shed 3 bases and J 8 bases; nucleotides not matched to a gene: 5. Looked up from germline, CDR1 is LNHDA and CDR2 is SQIVND (reference sequence). CDR3 DNA sequence: TGTGCCAGTAGTATGGGACAGGAGGTGGAAAAACTGTTTTTT. Its protein is CASSMGQEVEKLFF.

This clone was recorded a few times. The chain recombines TRBV4-1 with TRBJ1-2; unclear D gene. This CDR3 has 14 residues. Germline CDR1 reads MGHRA; CDR2 reads YSYEKL. V lost 0 bases, J lost 8 bases, and 13 bases lay in between. The chain's CDR3 is CASSQDLRKEGYTF. The CDR3 DNA reads as TGCGCCAGCAGCCAAGATTTAAGGAAGGAGGGCTACACCTTC.

The chain links TRBV9 to TRBJ1-2; D is unresolved. Germline values: CDR1 SGDLS, CDR2 YYNGEE. This CDR3 region has 14 residues. Trimming removed 0 bases at V and 0 bases at J, with 6 bases between. CDR3 bases: TGTGCCAGCAGCGTAGAGACAACTAACTATGGCTACACCTTC. Translated, it gives CASSVETTNYGYTF.

The CDR3 DNA sequence: TGTGCCAGTAGTCGCCGGGACAACAATCAGCCCCAGCATTTT. Its translation is CASSRRDNNQPQHF. The chain employs TRBV19 and TRBJ1-5, with D possibly matching TRBD1 (6 bases). CDR3 length: 14 residues. The V gene's germline CDR1 is LNHDA and CDR2 SQIVND (reference sequence). Trimming cost V 5 bases and J 3 bases, with 11 bases left between them.

Concerning this clone itself: Within the sample, other DNA sequences also encode this same CDR3. The CDR3, as DNA: TGCGCCAGCAGCCAAGAAGAGGGGGCGGGCTATGGCTACACCTTC. This codes for CASSQEEGAGYGYTF. This chain uses TRBV4-3 with TRBJ1-2; the match to TRBD1 covers 7 bases. Germline-derived CDR1 and CDR2 are LGHNA and YSLEER. The CDR3 length is 15 residues. The junction had 5 bases not matched to a gene; V was cut back by 0 bases and J by 4 bases.

The CDR3 nucleotides read TGCGCCAGCAGTCTTAGCTCCTACGAGCAGTACTTC. Translated, it gives CASSLSSYEQYF. The chain has TRBV10-1 and TRBJ2-7; no clear D. This CDR3 has 12 amino acids. Trimming stripped 5 bases from V and 0 bases from J, with 5 bases between. Per the germline V gene, CDR1 is WNHNN and CDR2 is SYGVQD (reference sequence).

This rearrangement joins TRBV5-4 to TRBJ2-2; tentatively, D is TRBD2 (7 bases). The V and J ends lost 2 bases and 0 bases respectively, with 8 bases between them. Germline V gene data show CDR1 as SGHNT and CDR2 as YYREEE (reference sequence). The length of the CDR3 is 15 residues. CDR3 nucleotide sequence: TGTGCCAGCAGCTTCGGGGGGCCGAACACCGGGGAGCTGTTTTTT. It yields the protein CASSFGGPNTGELFF.

The CDR3 DNA reads as TGTGCCAGCAGCCCCGGGGGTTTTGGCGCAGATACGCAGTATTTT. Translation: CASSPGGFGADTQYF. The chain couples TRBV7-8 to TRBJ2-3; the D gene is possibly TRBD2 (6 bases). The V end was cut by 5 bases, the J end by 4 bases, with 16 bases between. Germline V gene data show CDR1 as SGHVS and CDR2 as FQNEAQ. CDR3 size: 15 residues.

V and J are TRBV5-1 and TRBJ2-5; 9 nucleotides align to TRBD2. The assigned J gene may be wrong: the sequence end matches TRBJ2-7 better. The germline CDR1 and CDR2 sequences are SGHRS and YFSETQ. There are 14 residues in the CDR3. CDR3 nucleotide sequence: TGCGCCAGCAGCCTGGGGACTAGCCCCTACGAGCAGTACTTC. Translated: CASSLGTSPYEQYF.

This clone was seen once. V is TRBV6-1 and J is TRBJ2-5, with 9 nucleotides matching TRBD1. TRBJ2-7 explains the end of the DNA better; the J call may be wrong. The CDR3 loop spans 16 amino acids. From germline, CDR1 is MNHNS and CDR2 SASEGT. The CDR3 spells CASSEVVGQGIGEQYF. CDR3 sequence (DNA): TGTGCCAGCAGTGAAGTGGTAGGACAGGGGATCGGCGAGCAGTACTTC.

The chain combines TRBV7-8 with TRBJ1-3; D is possibly TRBD1 (5 bases). This CDR3 contains 17 residues. V was shortened by 5 bases and J by 0 bases, with 17 bases between the two germline ends. Germline V lookup: CDR1 SGHVS, CDR2 FQNEAQ. For the CDR3, the DNA is TGTGCCAGCAGCGAAAATACAGGACCCCTCTCTGGAAACACCATATATTTT. Translation: CASSENTGPLSGNTIYF.